The following is a T cell receptor beta chain sequence with its context. This record comes from a study of cytomegalovirus exposure and HLA in healthy donors. V lost 9 bases, J lost 2 bases, and 14 bases lay in between. The CDR3 sequence is 14 residues long. 60 Vbeta and 13 Jbeta primers were used in PCR. Clones were read by immunoSEQ multiplex PCR, and TCRdb kept only the in-frame ones, dropping some. In the table there are more than 95,000 clones, roughly 74% of which are singletons. The sequencing sample was made of PBMCs. V usage is TRBV6-7 and J usage is TRBJ1-5; D is undetermined. TRBV6-7 is filed as an ORF, its function uncertain. This TCR was recovered from a middle-aged man in good health and CMV-seronegative. CDR3 sequence: CARRSRPCNQPQHF. The CDR3 coding sequence is TGTGCCAGGAGGTCTCGCCCCTGCAATCAGCCCCAGCATTTT.